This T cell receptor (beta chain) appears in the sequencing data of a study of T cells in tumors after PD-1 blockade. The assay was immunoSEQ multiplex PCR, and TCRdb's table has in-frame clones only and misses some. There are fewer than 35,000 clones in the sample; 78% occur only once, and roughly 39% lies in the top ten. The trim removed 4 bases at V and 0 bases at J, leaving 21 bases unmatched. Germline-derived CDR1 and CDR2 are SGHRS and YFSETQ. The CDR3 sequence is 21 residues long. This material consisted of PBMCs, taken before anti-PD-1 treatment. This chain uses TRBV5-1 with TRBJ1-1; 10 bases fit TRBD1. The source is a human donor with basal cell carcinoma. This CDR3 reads CASSTPPRTGGLKGLNTEAFF. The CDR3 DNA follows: TGCGCCAGCAGCACCCCCCCCCGGACAGGGGGTTTAAAGGGTCTGAACACTGAAGCTTTCTTT.